The T cell receptor beta chain described here comes from a study of T cell repertoires in cytomegalovirus infection. Overall study context: CMV infection together with matching HLA type was indicated by public TCR beta signatures. Findings and limits, study-wide: Public TCR beta family frequency separated CMV-and-HLA carriers, including in an independent cohort. It was HLA-C-restricted CMV-specific TCR beta clonotypes that dominated the response ex vivo.

TCRdb ran MiXCR on the reads and lists one entry per CDR3 protein. The table lists about 530,000 distinct CDR3 sequences, 26% of them singletons. The CDR3 loop spans 20 amino acids. The ends lost 2 bases at V and 0 bases at J; junction bases unmatched: 18. Germline V gene lookup returns CDR1 MDHEN and CDR2 SYDVKM. This clonotype was counted between two and nine times. Its antigen is undetermined. Specimen: PBMCs. The V and J genes are TRBV28 and TRBJ1-2; 7 bases line up with TRBD1. This sequence was found in a human donor in good health (CMV status not recorded). Some clones in this sample may be carry-over from other donors' samples. The CDR3 region is CASSLIRLTSWDSTNYGYTF. The CDR3 nucleotides are TGTGCCAGCAGTTTAATAAGATTAACATCCTGGGACAGTACTAACTATGGCTACACCTTC.